This T cell receptor beta chain comes out of a study of cytomegalovirus exposure and HLA in healthy donors. Notes on the study in general: It was approximately 170 TCR beta chains that were listed as cytomegalovirus-associated. Reports described diagnosis of cytomegalovirus status by the classifier as highly specific and sensitive. Many donors shared some public TCRs, even though most TCR sequences were rare.

The table came from immunoSEQ multiplex PCR; TCRdb's copy has only in-frame clones and leaves some out. The data contain tens of thousands of clones, 90% to 95% of them singletons. Details on this clone: Its antigen is not identified.

This TCR derives from a man aged 18 to 30 in good health and CMV-seronegative. Specimen: PBMCs.

The CDR3 bases are TGTGCCAGCAGTGAATCGGGACAGAACACCGGGGAGCTGTTTTTT. Protein product: CASSESGQNTGELFF. V is TRBV6-1 and J is TRBJ2-2; possibly TRBD1 for D (6 bases). Trimming took 2 bases from V and 1 from J, leaving 8 bases between them. The CDR3 spans 15 residues. Germline V gene sequence: CDR1 MNHNS, CDR2 SASEGT.